This TCR beta chain originates from a study of blood T cell repertoires in COVID-19. Study-level information: Some COVID-19 samples were acute and others convalescent; all came from the United States, Italy and Spain. PBMCs, B-cell-depleted T cells, or T cells were the source of the cDNA or gDNA that made up the material.

V was pared by 2 bases and J by 4 bases, with 9 bases between. Per germline, CDR1 SGHAT and CDR2 FQNNGV. The CDR3 consists of 13 residues. In the authors' methods: Counts of nucleated cells, estimated from reference gene primer amplification, were obtained. Repertoires were generated with immunoSEQ multiplex PCR, while TCRdb's copy carries only in-frame clones and drops some. V and J calls and clone size come straight from that table; D and trimming were deduced from the DNA. The top ten clones hold approximately 0.89% of a sample with roughly 250,000 clones, about 85% of them seen once. Sequencing used peripheral blood. The chain has TRBV11-2 and TRBJ2-7; no firm D call. The clonotype originates from a man aged 40-55 years with acute or convalescent COVID-19. CDR3: CASSLLALYEQYF. The CDR3, as DNA: TGTGCCAGCAGCTTATTGGCTTTATACGAGCAGTACTTC. Variable domain in full (rest from reference TRBV11-2 and TRBJ2-7): EAGVAQSPRYKIIEKRQSVAFWCNPISGHATLYWYQQILGQGPKLLIQFQNNGVVDDSQLPKDRFSAERLKGVDSTLKIQPAKLEDSAVYLCASSLLALYEQYFGPGTRLTVT.